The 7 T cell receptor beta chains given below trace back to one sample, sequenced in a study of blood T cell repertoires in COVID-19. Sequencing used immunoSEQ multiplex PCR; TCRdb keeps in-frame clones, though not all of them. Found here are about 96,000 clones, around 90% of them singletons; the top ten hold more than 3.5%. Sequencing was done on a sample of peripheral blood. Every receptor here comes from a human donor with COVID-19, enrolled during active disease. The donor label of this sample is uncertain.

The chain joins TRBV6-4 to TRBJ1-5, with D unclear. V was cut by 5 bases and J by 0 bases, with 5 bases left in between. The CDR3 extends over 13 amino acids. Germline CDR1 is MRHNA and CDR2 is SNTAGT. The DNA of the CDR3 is TGTGCCAGCAGTTTAGATAGCAATCAGCCCCAGCATTTT. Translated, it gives CASSLDSNQPQHF.

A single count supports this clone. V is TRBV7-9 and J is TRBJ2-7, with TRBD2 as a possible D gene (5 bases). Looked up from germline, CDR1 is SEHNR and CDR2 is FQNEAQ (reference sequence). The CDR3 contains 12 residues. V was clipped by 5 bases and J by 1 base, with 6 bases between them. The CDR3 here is CASSRLSYEQYF. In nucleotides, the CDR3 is TGTGCCAGCAGCCGACTATCCTACGAGCAGTACTTC.

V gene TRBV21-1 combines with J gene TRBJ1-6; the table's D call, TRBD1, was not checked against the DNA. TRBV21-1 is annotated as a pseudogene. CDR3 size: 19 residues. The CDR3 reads CASSGRTGPGILENSPLHF. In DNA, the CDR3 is TGTGCCAGCAGCGGACGGACAGGTCCGGGTATCTTAGAGAATTCACCCCTCCACTTT.

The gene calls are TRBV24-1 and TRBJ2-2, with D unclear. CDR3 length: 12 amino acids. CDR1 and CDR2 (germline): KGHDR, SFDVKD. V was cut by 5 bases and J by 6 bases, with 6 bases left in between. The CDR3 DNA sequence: TGTGCCACCAGTGCCCCTTCCGGGGAGCTGTTTTTT. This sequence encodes CATSAPSGELFF.

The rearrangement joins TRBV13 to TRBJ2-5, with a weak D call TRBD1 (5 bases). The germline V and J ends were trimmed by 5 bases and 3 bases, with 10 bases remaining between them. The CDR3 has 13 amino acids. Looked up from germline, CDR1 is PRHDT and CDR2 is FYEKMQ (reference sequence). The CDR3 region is CASSPATEETQYF. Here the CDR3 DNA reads TGTGCCAGCAGCCCTGCGACAGAAGAGACCCAGTACTTC.

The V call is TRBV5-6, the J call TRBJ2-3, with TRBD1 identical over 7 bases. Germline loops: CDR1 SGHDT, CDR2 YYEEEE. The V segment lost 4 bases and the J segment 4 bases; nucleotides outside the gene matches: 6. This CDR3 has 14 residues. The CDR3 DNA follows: TGTGCCAGCAGCAAGGACAGGTTGGCAGATACGCAGTATTTT. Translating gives CASSKDRLADTQYF.

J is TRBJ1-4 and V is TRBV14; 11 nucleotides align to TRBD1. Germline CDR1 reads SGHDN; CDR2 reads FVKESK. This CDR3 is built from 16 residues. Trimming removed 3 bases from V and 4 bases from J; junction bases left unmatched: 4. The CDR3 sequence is CASSQDRGHVNEKLFF. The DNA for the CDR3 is TGTGCCAGCAGCCAGGACAGGGGGCACGTTAATGAAAAACTGTTTTTT.